The TCR beta chain described here comes from a study of technical replicates of blood from a handful of donors. TCRdb's copy holds only in-frame clones and misses some; the assay was immunoSEQ multiplex PCR. The sample shows around 100,000 clones, 85% to 95% of them seen only once. This CDR3 spans 8 amino acids. The germline V and J ends were trimmed by 11 bases and 7 bases, with 6 bases remaining between them. CDR1 and CDR2 (germline): MNHNS, SASEGT. The specimen was T cells isolated from PBMCs. V and J are TRBV6-1 and TRBJ2-7; D unresolved. The source is a human donor in good health. This CDR3 is CAPQEQYF. The CDR3 region has the DNA TGTGCCCCCCAAGAGCAGTACTTC.